The 9 T cell receptor beta chains reported below all come from one sample, sequenced in a study of shared clonotypes between healthy human individuals. Method: immunoSEQ multiplex PCR; TCRdb's copy keeps in-frame clones and lacks some. The data contain some 500,000 clones, approximately 80% of them singletons. Material for sequencing was PBMCs. Every receptor here comes from a woman in her thirties or forties in good health. Some clones in this sample may be carry-over from other donors' samples.

The chain recombines TRBV4-3 with TRBJ1-1; tentative D call: TRBD1 (6 bases). The V gene's germline CDR1 is LGHNA and CDR2 YSLEER. This CDR3 comprises 14 residues. The germline V and J ends were trimmed by 0 bases and 14 bases, with 19 bases remaining between them. This CDR3 is CASSQERGRGREFF. The CDR3 DNA sequence: TGCGCCAGCAGCCAAGAAAGAGGCAGGGGTCGGGAATTCTTT.

CDR3 amino acids: CASSFSGYADTQYF. CDR3 DNA sequence: TGTGCCAGCAGCTTTAGTGGATACGCAGATACGCAGTATTTT. The chain joins TRBV7-9 to TRBJ2-3, with unresolved D. CDR3 length: 14 amino acids. Trimming removed 3 bases at V and 4 bases at J, with 11 bases between. Germline V gene lookup returns CDR1 SEHNR and CDR2 FQNEAQ (reference sequence).

The J gene is TRBJ2-7, the V gene TRBV19; the D is unclear. Trimming shortened V by 3 bases and J by 3 bases, and 15 bases separated the two germline ends. Germline CDR1 is LNHDA and CDR2 is SQIVND (reference sequence). The CDR3 extends over 15 amino acids. The CDR3 DNA reads as TGTGCCAGTAGTATTCTGGGTGGCCAACACTACGAGCAGTACTTC. It specifies CASSILGGQHYEQYF.

This clone appeared a single time. The likely explanation is a read error, given a far larger clone one base away. The chain joins TRBV11-2 to TRBJ2-7; 7 bases are shared with TRBD1. The ends lost 4 bases at V and 3 bases at J; junction bases unmatched: 9. Looked up from germline, CDR1 is SGHAT and CDR2 is FQNNGV. The CDR3 has 15 residues. CDR3 region: CASSSWAGGVYEQYF. The CDR3 DNA sequence: TGTGCCAGCAGCTCCTGGGCAGGGGGTGTCTACGAGCAGTACTTC. Filled out from reference TRBV11-2 and TRBJ2-7, the complete variable domain reads EAGVAQSPRYKIIEKRQSVAFWCNPISGHATLYWYQQILGQGPKLLIQFQNNGVVDDSQLPKDRFSAERLKGVDSTLKIQPAKLEDSAVYLCASSSWAGGVYEQYFGPGTRLTVT.

The J gene is TRBJ1-5, the V gene TRBV4-3, with unresolved D. This CDR3 comprises 18 residues. Trimming left V 0 bases short and J 2 bases short, with 17 bases between. Germline assignment: CDR1 LGHNA and CDR2 YSLEER. The CDR3 loop is CASSQDFGPDEGNQPQHF. The CDR3 coding sequence is TGCGCCAGCAGCCAAGATTTTGGGCCAGACGAGGGCAATCAGCCCCAGCATTTT.

On this clone: In the same sample, other DNA sequences code for this CDR3. The DNA for the CDR3 is TGTGCCAGTAGTATCGCCCGCACAGATACGCAGTATTTT. This encodes CASSIARTDTQYF. The chain joins TRBV19 to TRBJ2-3; D is uncertain. This CDR3 is built from 13 residues. V shed 3 bases and J shed 1 base, with 5 bases lying between them. Germline V CDR1 and CDR2: LNHDA, SQIVND (reference sequence).

V and J are TRBV10-2 and TRBJ2-7; 9 positions agree with TRBD1. V shed 10 bases and J 6 bases; nucleotides not matched to a gene: 7. The CDR3 is 12 amino acids. The germline gives CDR1 WSHSY, CDR2 SAAADI. The CDR3 spells CATRTGASEQYF. In nucleotides, the CDR3 is TGCGCCACCCGGACAGGGGCTTCCGAGCAGTACTTC.

This clone was counted a few times. CDR3 sequence: CASSSTATNEKLFF. CDR3 in DNA: TGTGCCAGCAGTTCGACTGCAACTAATGAAAAACTGTTTTTT. The chain employs TRBV28 and TRBJ1-4, with D uncertain. Germline loops: CDR1 MDHEN, CDR2 SYDVKM. Trimming took off 4 bases at V and 0 bases at J, with 6 bases between the two ends. This CDR3 spans 14 amino acids.

The chain employs TRBV7-2 and TRBJ2-7; D might be TRBD2 (6 bases). From germline, CDR1 is SGHTA and CDR2 FQGNSA. Trimming took 7 bases from V and 2 from J, leaving 15 bases between them. The CDR3 runs to 14 residues. The CDR3 sequence is CASNIPGLTYEQYF. The CDR3 DNA follows: TGTGCCAGCAACATTCCGGGACTCACCTACGAGCAGTACTTC.